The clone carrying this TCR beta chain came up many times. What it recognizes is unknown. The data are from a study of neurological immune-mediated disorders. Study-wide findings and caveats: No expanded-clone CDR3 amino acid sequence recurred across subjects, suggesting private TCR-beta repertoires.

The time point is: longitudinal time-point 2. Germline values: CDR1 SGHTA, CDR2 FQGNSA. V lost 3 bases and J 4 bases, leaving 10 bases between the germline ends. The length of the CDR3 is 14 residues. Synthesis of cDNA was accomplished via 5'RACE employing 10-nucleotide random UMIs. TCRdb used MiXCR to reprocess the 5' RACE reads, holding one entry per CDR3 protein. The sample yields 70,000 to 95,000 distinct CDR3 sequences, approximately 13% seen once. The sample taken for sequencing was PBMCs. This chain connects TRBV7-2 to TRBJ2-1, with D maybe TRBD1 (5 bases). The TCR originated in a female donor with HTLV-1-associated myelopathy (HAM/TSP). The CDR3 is CASSLLGPYNEQFF. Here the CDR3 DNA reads TGTGCCAGCAGCTTGCTGGGGCCTTACAATGAGCAGTTCTTC.